This T cell receptor beta chain was identified during a study of molecular identifiers for immune sequencing clone quantification. Study-wide results and limits: Highly expanded clone sizes could be underestimated through barcode sharing by identical TCR molecules.

Of note for this clonotype: What it binds is not known.

This CDR3 contains 15 residues. Deletions cut 1 base from V and 2 bases from J, with 10 bases between. Germline V gene data show CDR1 as MDHEN and CDR2 as SYDVKM. One entry per CDR3 protein results from TCRdb running MiXCR on the PCR reads. Of over 300,000 distinct CDR3 sequences listed, 24% are singletons. Sequencing used naive CD8+ T cells from blood, with Jurkat cell RNA spiked in. Subset denoted: FACS-sorted CD8+CD4-CCR7+CD45RA+ naive T cells. The clonotype was recovered from a human donor in good health. Some libraries in this study had Jurkat cell RNA spiked in. V usage is TRBV28 and J usage is TRBJ2-3; tentatively, D is TRBD1 or TRBD2 (5 bases each). As DNA, the CDR3 is TGTGCCAGCAGTTTATTTACGGGACCCACAGATACGCAGTATTTT. It specifies CASSLFTGPTDTQYF.